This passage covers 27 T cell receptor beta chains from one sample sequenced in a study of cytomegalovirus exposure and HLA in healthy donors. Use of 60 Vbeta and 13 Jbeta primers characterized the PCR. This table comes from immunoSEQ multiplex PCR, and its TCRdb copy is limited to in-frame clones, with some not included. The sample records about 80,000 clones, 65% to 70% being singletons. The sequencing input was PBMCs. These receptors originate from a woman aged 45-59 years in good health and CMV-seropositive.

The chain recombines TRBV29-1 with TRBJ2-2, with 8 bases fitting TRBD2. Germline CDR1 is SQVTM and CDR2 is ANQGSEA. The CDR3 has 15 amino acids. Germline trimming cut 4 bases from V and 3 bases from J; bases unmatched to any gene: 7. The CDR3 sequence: CSVVASSGYTGELFF. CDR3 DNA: TGCAGCGTTGTGGCGTCTAGCGGGTACACCGGGGAGCTGTTTTTT.

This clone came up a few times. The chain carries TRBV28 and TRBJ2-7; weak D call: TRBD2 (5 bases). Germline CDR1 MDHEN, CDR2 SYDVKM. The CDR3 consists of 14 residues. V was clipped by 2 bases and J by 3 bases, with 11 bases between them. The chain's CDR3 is CASSLRGHIYEQYV. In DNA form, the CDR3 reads TGTGCCAGCAGTTTACGAGGGCACATCTACGAGCAGTACGTC.

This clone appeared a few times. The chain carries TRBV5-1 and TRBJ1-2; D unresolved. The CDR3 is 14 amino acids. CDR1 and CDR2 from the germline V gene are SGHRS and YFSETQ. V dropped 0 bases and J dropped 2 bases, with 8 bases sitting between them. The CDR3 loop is CASSLGEGNYGYTF. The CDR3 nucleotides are TGCGCCAGCAGCTTGGGGGAGGGAAACTATGGCTACACCTTC.

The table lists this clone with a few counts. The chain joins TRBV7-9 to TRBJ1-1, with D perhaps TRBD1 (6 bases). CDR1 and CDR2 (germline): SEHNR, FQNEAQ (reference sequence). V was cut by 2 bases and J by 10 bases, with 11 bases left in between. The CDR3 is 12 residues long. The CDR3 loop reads CASSLREGGAFF. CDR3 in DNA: TGTGCCAGCAGCTTACGGGAAGGGGGAGCTTTCTTT.

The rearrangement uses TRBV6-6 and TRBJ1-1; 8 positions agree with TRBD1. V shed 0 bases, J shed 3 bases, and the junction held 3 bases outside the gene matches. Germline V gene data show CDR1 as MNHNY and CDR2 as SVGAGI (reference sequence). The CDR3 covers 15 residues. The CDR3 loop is CASSYSIRGHTEAFF. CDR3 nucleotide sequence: TGTGCCAGCAGTTACTCGATCAGGGGGCACACTGAAGCTTTCTTT.

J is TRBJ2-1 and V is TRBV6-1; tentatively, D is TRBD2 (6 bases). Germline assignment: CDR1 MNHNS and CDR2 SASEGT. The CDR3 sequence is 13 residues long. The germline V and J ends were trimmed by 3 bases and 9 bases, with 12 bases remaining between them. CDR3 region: CASSDTQGGEQFF. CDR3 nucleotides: TGTGCCAGCAGTGATACTCAGGGAGGTGAGCAGTTCTTC.

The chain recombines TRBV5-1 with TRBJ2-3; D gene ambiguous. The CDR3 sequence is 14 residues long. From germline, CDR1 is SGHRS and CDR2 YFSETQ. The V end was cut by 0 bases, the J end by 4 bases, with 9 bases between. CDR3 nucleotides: TGCGCCAGCAGCTTGGACAACCCCCCAGATACGCAGTATTTT. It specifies CASSLDNPPDTQYF. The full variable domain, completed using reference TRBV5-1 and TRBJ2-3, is KAGVTQTPRYLIKTRGQQVTLSCSPISGHRSVSWYQQTPGQGLQFLFEYFSETQRNKGNFPGRFSGRQFSNSRSEMNVSTLELGDSALYLCASSLDNPPDTQYFGPGTRLTVL.

CDR3 loop: CASSQPRDRQNEKLFF. CDR3 nucleotides: TGCGCCAGCAGCCAACCTAGGGACAGACAAAATGAAAAACTGTTTTTT. This sequence joins TRBV4-1 and TRBJ1-4; 7 bases line up with TRBD1. The junction had 8 bases not matched to a gene; V was cut back by 2 bases and J by 5 bases. Per the germline V gene, CDR1 is MGHRA and CDR2 is YSYEKL. This CDR3 is built from 16 residues.

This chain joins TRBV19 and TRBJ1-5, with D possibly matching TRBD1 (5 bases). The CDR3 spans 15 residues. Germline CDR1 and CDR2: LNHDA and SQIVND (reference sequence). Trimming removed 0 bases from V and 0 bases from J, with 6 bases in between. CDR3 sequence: CASSIEGASNQPQHF. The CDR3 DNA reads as TGTGCCAGTAGTATAGAAGGGGCTAGCAATCAGCCCCAGCATTTT.

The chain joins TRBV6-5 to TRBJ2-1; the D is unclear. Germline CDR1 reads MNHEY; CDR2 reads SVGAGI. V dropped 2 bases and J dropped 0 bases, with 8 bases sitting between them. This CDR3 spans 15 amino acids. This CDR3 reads CASSYELSSYNEQFF. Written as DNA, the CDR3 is TGTGCCAGCAGTTACGAGTTGAGCTCCTACAATGAGCAGTTCTTC.

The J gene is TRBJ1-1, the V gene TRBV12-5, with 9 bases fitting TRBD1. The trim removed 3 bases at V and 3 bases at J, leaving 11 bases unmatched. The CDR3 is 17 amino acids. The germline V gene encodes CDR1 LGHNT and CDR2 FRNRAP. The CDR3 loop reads CASGFSRDRVKDTEAFF. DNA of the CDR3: TGTGCTAGTGGTTTCTCGCGGGACAGGGTGAAGGACACTGAAGCTTTCTTT.

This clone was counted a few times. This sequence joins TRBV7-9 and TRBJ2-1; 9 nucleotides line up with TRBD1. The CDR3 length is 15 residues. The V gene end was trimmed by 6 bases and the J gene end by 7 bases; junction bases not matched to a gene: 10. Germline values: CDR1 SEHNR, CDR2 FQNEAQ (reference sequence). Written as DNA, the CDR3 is TGTGCCAGCAGAAATAAACAGGGGGCGCTTAATGAGCAGTTCTTC. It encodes CASRNKQGALNEQFF.

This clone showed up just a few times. The CDR3 here is CASSPLEGGASTEAFF. CDR3 bases: TGTGCCAGCAGCCCCCTCGAAGGGGGGGCTAGTACTGAAGCTTTCTTT. The chain is built from TRBV9 and TRBJ1-1; D may be TRBD1 (6 bases). V lost 4 bases and J 5 bases, leaving 21 bases between the germline ends. This CDR3 comprises 16 residues. The germline gives CDR1 SGDLS, CDR2 YYNGEE.

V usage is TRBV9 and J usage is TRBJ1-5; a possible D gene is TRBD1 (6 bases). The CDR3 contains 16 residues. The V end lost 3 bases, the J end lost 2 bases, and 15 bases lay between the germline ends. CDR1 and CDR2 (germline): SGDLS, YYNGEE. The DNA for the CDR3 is TGTGCCAGCAGCGCAGGGGTTATGGGGGGCAATCAGCCCCAGCATTTT. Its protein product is CASSAGVMGGNQPQHF.

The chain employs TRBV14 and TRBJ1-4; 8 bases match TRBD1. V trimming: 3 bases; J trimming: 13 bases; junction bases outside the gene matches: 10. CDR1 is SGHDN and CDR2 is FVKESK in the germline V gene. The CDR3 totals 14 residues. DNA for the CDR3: TGTGCCAGCAGCCACGGGACAGGCCGGAGTTTACTGTTTTTT. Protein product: CASSHGTGRSLLFF.

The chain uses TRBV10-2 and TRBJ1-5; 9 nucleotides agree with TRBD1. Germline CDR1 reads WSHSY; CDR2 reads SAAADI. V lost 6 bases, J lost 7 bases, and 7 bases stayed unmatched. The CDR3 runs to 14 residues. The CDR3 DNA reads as TGCGCCAGCAGGGGGGACAGGGCAGGGCAGCCCCAGCATTTT. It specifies CASRGDRAGQPQHF.

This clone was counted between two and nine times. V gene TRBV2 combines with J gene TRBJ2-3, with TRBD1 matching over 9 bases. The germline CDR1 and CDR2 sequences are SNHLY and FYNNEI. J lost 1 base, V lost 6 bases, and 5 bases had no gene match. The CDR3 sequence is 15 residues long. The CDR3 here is CASRADRGGTDTQYF. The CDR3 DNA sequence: TGTGCCAGCAGGGCGGACAGGGGAGGCACAGATACGCAGTATTTT.

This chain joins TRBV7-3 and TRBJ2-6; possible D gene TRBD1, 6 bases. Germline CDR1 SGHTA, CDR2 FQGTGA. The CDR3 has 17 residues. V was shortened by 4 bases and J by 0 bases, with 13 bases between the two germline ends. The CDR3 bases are TGTGCCAGCAGCTCACAGGGAGCCCCCTCTGGGGCCAACGTCCTGACTTTC. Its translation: CASSSQGAPSGANVLTF.

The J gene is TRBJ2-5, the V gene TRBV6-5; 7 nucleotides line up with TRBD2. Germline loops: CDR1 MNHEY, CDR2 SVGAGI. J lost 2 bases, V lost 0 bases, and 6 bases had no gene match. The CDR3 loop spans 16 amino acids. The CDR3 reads CASSYSGGGIQETQYF. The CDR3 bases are TGTGCCAGCAGTTACTCGGGCGGGGGTATACAAGAGACCCAGTACTTC.

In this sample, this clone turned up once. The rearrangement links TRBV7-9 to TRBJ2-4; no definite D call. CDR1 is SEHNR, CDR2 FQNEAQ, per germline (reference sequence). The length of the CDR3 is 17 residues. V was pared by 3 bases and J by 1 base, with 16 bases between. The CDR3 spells CASSFTTESWAKNIQYF. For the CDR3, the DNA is TGTGCCAGCAGCTTTACGACGGAGTCGTGGGCCAAAAACATTCAGTACTTC.

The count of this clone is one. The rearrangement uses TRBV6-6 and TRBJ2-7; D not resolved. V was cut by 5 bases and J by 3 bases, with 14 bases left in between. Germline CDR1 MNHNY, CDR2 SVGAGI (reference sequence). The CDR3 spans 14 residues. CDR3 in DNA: TGTGCCAGCAGTAATAGCAGTACTGGCTACGAGCAGTACTTC. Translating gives CASSNSSTGYEQYF.

The CDR3 spells CASSLGAAGHTEAFF. The CDR3 DNA sequence: TGTGCCAGCAGCTTGGGTGCTGCAGGGCACACTGAAGCTTTCTTT. The V and J genes are TRBV5-6 and TRBJ1-1, with D possibly being TRBD1 (5 bases). The germline CDR1 and CDR2 sequences are SGHDT and YYEEEE. The V and J ends lost 0 bases and 3 bases respectively, with 12 bases between them. There are 15 residues in the CDR3.

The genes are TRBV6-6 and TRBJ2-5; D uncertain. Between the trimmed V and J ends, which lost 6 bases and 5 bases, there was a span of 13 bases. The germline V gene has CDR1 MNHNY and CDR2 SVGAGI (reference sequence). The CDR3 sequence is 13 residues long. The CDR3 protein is CASRPTIGETQYF. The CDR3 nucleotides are TGTGCCAGCAGACCGACCATCGGGGAGACCCAGTACTTC.

CDR3 protein: CAISVATNEKLFF. The CDR3 DNA sequence: TGTGCCATCTCGGTAGCAACTAATGAAAAACTGTTTTTT. The rearrangement joins TRBV6-1 to TRBJ1-4; D remains ambiguous. The CDR3 is made up of 13 amino acids. Germline CDR1 is MNHNS and CDR2 is SASEGT. The V gene lost 10 bases and the J gene lost 0 bases, with 9 bases spanning the gap.

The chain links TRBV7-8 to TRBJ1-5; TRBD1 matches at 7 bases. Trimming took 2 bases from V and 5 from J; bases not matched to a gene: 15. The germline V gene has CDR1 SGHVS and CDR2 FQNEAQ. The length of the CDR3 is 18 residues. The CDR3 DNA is TGTGCCAGCAGCTTAAGGTCGGACAGGAGCATACCTCATCAGCCCCAGCATTTT. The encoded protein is CASSLRSDRSIPHQPQHF.

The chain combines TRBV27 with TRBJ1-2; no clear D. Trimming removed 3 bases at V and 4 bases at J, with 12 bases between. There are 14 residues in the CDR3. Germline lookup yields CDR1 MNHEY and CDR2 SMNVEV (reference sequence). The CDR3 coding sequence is TGTGCCAGCAGTTTTAGTGGAGATCCCTATGGCTACACCTTC. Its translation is CASSFSGDPYGYTF.

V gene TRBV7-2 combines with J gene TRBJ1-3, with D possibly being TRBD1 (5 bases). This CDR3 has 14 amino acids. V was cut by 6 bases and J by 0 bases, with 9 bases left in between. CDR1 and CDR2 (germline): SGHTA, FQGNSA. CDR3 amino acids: CASSQDSSGNTIYF. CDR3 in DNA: TGTGCCAGCAGTCAAGACAGCTCTGGAAACACCATATATTTT. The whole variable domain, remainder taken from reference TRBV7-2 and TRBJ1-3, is GAGVSQSPSNKVTEKGKDVELRCDPISGHTALYWYRQSLGQGLEFLIYFQGNSAPDKSGLPSDRFSAERTGGSVSTLTIQRTQQEDSAVYLCASSQDSSGNTIYFGEGSWLTVV.